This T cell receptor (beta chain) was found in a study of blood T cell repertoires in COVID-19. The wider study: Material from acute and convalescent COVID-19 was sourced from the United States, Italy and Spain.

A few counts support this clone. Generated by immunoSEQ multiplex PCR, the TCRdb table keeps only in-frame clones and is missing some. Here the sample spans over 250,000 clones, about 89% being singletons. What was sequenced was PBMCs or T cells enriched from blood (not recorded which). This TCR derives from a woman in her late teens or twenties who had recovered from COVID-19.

The CDR3 loop is CASSYGLVPGQGKETQYF. CDR3 coding DNA: TGTGCCAGCAGTTATGGTTTAGTCCCGGGACAGGGAAAAGAGACCCAGTACTTC. The chain has TRBV28 and TRBJ2-5; 9 nucleotides match TRBD1. The germline V gene encodes CDR1 MDHEN and CDR2 SYDVKM. V lost 4 bases and J lost 3; bases outside the gene matches: 15. The CDR3 extends over 18 amino acids.